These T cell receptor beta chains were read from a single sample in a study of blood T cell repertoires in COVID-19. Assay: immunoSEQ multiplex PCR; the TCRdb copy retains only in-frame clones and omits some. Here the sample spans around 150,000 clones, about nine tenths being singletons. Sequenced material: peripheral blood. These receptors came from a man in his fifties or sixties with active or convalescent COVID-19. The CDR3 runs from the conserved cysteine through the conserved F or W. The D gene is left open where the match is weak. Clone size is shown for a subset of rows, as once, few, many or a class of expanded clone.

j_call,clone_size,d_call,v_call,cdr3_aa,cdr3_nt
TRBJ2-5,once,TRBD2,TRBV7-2,CASSLRGGVWETQYF,TGTGCCAGCAGCTTAAGGGGAGGGGTTTGGGAGACCCAGTACTTC
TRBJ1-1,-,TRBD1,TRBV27,CASSILGTGEAFF,TGTGCCAGCAGCATATTAGGGACAGGTGAAGCTTTCTTT
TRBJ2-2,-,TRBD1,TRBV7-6,CASSLQAGQVNTGELFF,TGTGCCAGCAGCTTACAGGCTGGACAGGTGAACACCGGGGAGCTGTTTTTT
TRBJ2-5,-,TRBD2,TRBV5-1,CASREAGLAGGQETQYF,TGCGCCAGCAGAGAGGCGGGACTAGCGGGAGGGCAAGAGACCCAGTACTTC
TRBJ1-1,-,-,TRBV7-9,CASSRSPTLRTEAFF,TGTGCCAGCAGCCGATCCCCTACGCTGAGGACTGAAGCTTTCTTT
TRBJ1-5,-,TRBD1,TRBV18,CASSQGAKNQPQHF,TGTGCCAGCTCACAGGGGGCGAAAAATCAGCCCCAGCATTTT
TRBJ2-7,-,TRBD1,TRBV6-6,CASRLGTGTYEQYF,TGTGCCAGCAGGCTCGGGACAGGGACCTACGAGCAGTACTTC
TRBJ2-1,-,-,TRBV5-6,CASSIHRKSKTNNEQFF,TGTGCCAGCAGCATCCACAGGAAGAGTAAGACCAACAATGAGCAGTTCTTC
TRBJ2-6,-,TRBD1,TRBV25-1,CASSELGQSLSGANVLTF,TGTGCCAGCAGTGAGCTGGGACAGAGCCTCTCTGGGGCCAACGTCCTGACTTTC
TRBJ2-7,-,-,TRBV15,CATSRDGGGGSEQYF,TGTGCCACCAGCAGAGATGGAGGGGGCGGCAGCGAGCAGTACTTC
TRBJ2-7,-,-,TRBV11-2,CASSQTRGGNEQYF,TGTGCCAGCAGTCAAACCAGGGGTGGGAACGAGCAGTACTTC
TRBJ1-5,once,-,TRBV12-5,CASGREKQPQHF,TGTGCTAGTGGTAGGGAGAAGCAGCCCCAGCATTTT
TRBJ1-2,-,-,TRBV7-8,CASSTTGIDYGYTF,TGTGCCAGCAGCACCACCGGGATTGACTATGGCTACACCTTC
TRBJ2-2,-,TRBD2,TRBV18,CASSPCLAGEEGGELFF,TGTGCCAGCTCACCATGTCTAGCGGGGGAGGAGGGCGGGGAGCTGTTTTTT
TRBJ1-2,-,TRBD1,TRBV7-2,CASSSPGQGAGYTF,TGTGCCAGCAGCTCACCGGGACAGGGGGCTGGCTACACCTTC
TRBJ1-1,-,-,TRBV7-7,CASSLTENTEAFF,TGTGCCAGCAGCTTGACAGAGAACACTGAAGCTTTCTTT
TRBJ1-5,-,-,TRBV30,CAWSVEYGSNQPQHF,TGTGCCTGGAGTGTAGAATATGGCAGCAATCAGCCCCAGCATTTT
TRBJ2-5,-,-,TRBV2,CASSVEQTYQETQYF,TGTGCCAGCAGTGTAGAGCAGACATACCAAGAGACCCAGTACTTC
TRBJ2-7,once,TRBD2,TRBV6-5,CASSYRSGSYEQYF,TGTGCCAGCAGTTACAGGAGCGGGAGTTACGAGCAGTACTTC
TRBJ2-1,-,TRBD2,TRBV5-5,CASSIGTSGNEQFF,TGTGCCAGCAGCATCGGGACTAGCGGCAATGAGCAGTTCTTC
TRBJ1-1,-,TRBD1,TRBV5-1,CASSPGTGGTEAFF,TGCGCCAGCAGCCCAGGGACAGGGGGCACTGAAGCTTTCTTT
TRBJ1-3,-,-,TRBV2,CASSEYRGRSGNTIYF,TGTGCCAGCAGTGAATATCGCGGCCGCTCTGGAAACACCATATATTTT
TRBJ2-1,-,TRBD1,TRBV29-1,CSVEGDRVDNEQFF,TGCAGCGTTGAGGGTGACAGGGTGGACAATGAGCAGTTCTTC
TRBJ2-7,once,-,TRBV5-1,CASSLGRSNGVYEQYF,TGCGCCAGCAGCTTGGGTCGGAGTAACGGGGTGTACGAGCAGTACTTC
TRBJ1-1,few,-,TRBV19,CASREGGATEAFF,TGTGCCAGTAGAGAGGGGGGGGCTACTGAAGCTTTCTTT
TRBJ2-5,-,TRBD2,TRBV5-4,CASSLARSGGGHPTQYF,TGTGCCAGCAGCTTGGCCAGGTCAGGCGGGGGGCACCCGACCCAGTACTTC
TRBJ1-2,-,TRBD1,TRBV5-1,CASSLGATGGDGYTF,TGCGCCAGCAGCTTGGGTGCTACAGGGGGCGATGGCTACACCTTC
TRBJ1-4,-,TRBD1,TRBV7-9,CASSLWRTGGPSTNEKLFF,TGTGCCAGCAGCTTATGGAGGACAGGGGGCCCTTCAACTAATGAAAAACTGTTTTTT
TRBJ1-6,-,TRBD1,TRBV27,CASRTGTGVHSPLHF,TGTGCCAGCAGGACCGGGACAGGGGTGCATTCACCCCTCCACTTT
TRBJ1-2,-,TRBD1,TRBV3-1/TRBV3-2,CASSQGQGISYGYTF,TGTGCCAGCAGCCAAGGACAGGGGATATCTTATGGCTACACCTTC
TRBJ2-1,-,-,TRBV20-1,CSASFQGGNEQFF,TGCAGTGCTAGTTTTCAGGGAGGCAATGAGCAGTTCTTC
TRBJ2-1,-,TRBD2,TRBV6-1,CASSEPIAGIQHEQFF,TGTGCCAGCAGTGAACCTATAGCGGGAATTCAACATGAGCAGTTCTTC
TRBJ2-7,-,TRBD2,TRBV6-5,CASRTSGSESYEQYF,TGTGCCAGCAGGACTAGCGGGAGTGAATCCTACGAGCAGTACTTC
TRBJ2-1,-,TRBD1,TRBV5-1,CASRRQGSPYNEQFF,TGCGCCAGCCGGCGACAGGGGTCCCCCTACAATGAGCAGTTCTTC